This T cell receptor (beta chain) is from a study of blood T cell repertoires in COVID-19. Study as a whole: Material from acute and convalescent COVID-19 was sourced from the United States, Italy and Spain. Sample material is recorded as cDNA or gDNA derived from T cells, B-cell-depleted T cells, or PBMCs.

Authors' analysis steps: Estimates of nucleated cell counts were drawn from the amplification of reference gene primers. Profiling relied on immunoSEQ multiplex PCR, and the TCRdb table lists in-frame clones only, not all of them. V, J and clone size reflect that table, while D and trimming were determined from the DNA. There are about 69,000 clones in the sample; 60% to 85% occur only once, and approximately 15% lies in the top ten. The V segment lost 3 bases and the J segment 12 bases; nucleotides outside the gene matches: 16. Germline values: CDR1 LGHNA, CDR2 YNFKEQ. CDR3 length: 16 residues. The source material was peripheral blood. This sequence originates from a man aged 55 to 69 with acute or convalescent COVID-19. V gene TRBV4-2 combines with J gene TRBJ1-4; TRBD1 matches 7 bases. In DNA, the CDR3 is TGTGCCAGCAGCCAGGCTCGGGACAGCCAAGTCCGCGAACTGTTTTTT. The encoded protein is CASSQARDSQVRELFF.